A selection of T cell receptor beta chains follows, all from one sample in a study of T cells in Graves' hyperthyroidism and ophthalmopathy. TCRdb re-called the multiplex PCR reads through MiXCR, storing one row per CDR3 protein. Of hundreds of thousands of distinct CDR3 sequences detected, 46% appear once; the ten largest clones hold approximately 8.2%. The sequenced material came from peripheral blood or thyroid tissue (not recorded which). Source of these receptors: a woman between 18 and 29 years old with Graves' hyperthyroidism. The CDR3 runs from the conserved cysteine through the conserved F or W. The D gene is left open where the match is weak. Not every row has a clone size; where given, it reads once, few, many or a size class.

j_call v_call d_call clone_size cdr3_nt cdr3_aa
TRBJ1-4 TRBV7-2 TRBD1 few TGCGCCAGCAGCCAAAGAGGACAGGGTGCAACTAATGAAAAACTGTTTTTT CASSQRGQGATNEKLFF
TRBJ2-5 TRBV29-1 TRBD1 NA TGCAGCGCTAGACAGGGGTCGGTAGAGACCCAGTACTTC CSARQGSVETQYF
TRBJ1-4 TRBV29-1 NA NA TGCAGCGTTGAGGGGGAAACTAATGAAAAACTGTTTTTT CSVEGETNEKLFF
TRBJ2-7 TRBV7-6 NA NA TGTGCCAGCAGCTTAGGGGCTAGCGTTGCCTACGAGCAGTACTTC CASSLGASVAYEQYF
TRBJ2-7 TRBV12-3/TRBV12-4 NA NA TGTGCCAGCAGCGGGACCGAGACGGGAGAGCAGTACTTC CASSGTETGEQYF
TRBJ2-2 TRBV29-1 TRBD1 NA TGCAGCGTTCAACAGGGGGCGCTGACCGGGGAGCTGTTTTTT CSVQQGALTGELFF
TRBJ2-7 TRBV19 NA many TGTGCCAGTAGAGAGGCACCCGTTTCCTACGAGCAGTACTTC CASREAPVSYEQYF
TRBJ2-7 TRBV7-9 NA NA TGTGCCAGCATGCGGGACAGAGGGGGAGCATCTGGCTACGAGCAGTACTTC CASMRDRGGASGYEQYF
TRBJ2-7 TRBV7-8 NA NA TGCGCCAGCAGCCAGGCAGGGGGAGGCAACTACGAGCAGTACTTC CASSQAGGGNYEQYF
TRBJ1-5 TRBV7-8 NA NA TGTGCCAGCAGCTTCGTTTCTGGGGGCGGACAGCCCCAGCATTTT CASSFVSGGGQPQHF
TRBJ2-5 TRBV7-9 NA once TGTGCCAGCAGCCCTTACGTGGTAAGGCCGCTGGAGACCCAGTACTTC CASSPYVVRPLETQYF
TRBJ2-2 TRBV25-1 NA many TGTGCCACCAGGGGTCGGGACACCGGGGAGCTGTTTTTT CATRGRDTGELFF
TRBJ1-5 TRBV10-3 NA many TGTGCCATCAGTGAGGGGGGGGGTGGAAATCAGCCCCAGCATTTT CAISEGGGGNQPQHF
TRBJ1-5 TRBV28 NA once TGTGCCAGCAGTTTATTCCCTGCGGGAGGAATGGGCAATCAGCCCCAGCATTTT CASSLFPAGGMGNQPQHF
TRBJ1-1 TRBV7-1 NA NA TGTGCCAGCATGTCATCGCGACAGAACACTGAAGCTTTCTTT CASMSSRQNTEAFF
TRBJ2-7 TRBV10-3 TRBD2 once TGTGTCATCAGTGAGTCGTCGTGGGAGGGGTCTGACGAGCAGTACTTC CVISESSWEGSDEQYF
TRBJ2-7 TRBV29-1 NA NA TGCAGCCTCGACAGGATCTCCTACGAGCAGTACTTC CSLDRISYEQYF
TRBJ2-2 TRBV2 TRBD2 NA TGTGCCAGCAGTGTGCCCGCGGCTAGCGGGAGTGGGGAGCTGTTTTTT CASSVPAASGSGELFF
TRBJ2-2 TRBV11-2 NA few TGTGCCAGCAGGACACTAGACACCGGGGAGCTGTTTTTT CASRTLDTGELFF
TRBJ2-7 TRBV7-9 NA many TGTGCCAGCAGCCAAGACGGGTACGAGCAGTACTTC CASSQDGYEQYF
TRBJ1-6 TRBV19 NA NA TGTGCCAGTAGTTCCCACCGCAGGCGTTGGGTGCCCCTCCACTTT CASSSHRRRWVPLHF
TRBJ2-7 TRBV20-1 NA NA TGCAGTGGCCGGGAGACCTACGAGCAGTACTTC CSGRETYEQYF
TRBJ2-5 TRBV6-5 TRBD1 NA TGTGCCAGCAGTTACGGGCGACAGGGGATGGAGACCCAGTACTTC CASSYGRQGMETQYF
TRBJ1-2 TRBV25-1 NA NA TGTGCCAGCAGTACCTCAGGGGTTTTGTCTGGCTACACCTTC CASSTSGVLSGYTF
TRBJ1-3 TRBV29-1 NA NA TGCAGCAAGGACCTCGGAAACACCATATATTTT CSKDLGNTIYF
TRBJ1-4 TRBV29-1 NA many TGCAGCGTTGAGAAGGGGGAAAAACTGTTTTTT CSVEKGEKLFF
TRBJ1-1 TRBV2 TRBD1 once TGTGCCAGCAGTGAAGGGACAGGGATCAACACTGAAGCTTTCTTT CASSEGTGINTEAFF
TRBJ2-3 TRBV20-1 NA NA TGCAGTGCTAGTCGTGGGGCCAGCACAGATACGCAGTATTTT CSASRGASTDTQYF
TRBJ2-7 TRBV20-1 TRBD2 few TGCAGTGCTAGGCGGGAGGTGTCCTACGAGCAGTACTTC CSARREVSYEQYF
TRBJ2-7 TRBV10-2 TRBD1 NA TGCGCCAGCAGCTTCCTGACAGGGTGGAGCTCCTACGAGCAGTACTTC CASSFLTGWSSYEQYF
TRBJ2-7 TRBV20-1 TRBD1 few TGCAGTGCCCCTTACCGTGGACAGGGTAACGAGCAGTACTTC CSAPYRGQGNEQYF
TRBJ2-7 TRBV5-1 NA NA TGCGCCAGCAGCTGGGGGGCCGAGCAGTACTTC CASSWGAEQYF
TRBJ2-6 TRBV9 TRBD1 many TGTGCCAGCAGCGTTAGACAGGGGGCGCTTGGGGCCAACGTCCTGACTTTC CASSVRQGALGANVLTF
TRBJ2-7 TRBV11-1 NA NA TGTGCCAGCAGCGGACCGGGGCCCTCCTACGAGCAGTACTTC CASSGPGPSYEQYF
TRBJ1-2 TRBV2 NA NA TGTGCCAGCAGTGAAACGGCAGGACCCTATGGCTACACCTTC CASSETAGPYGYTF
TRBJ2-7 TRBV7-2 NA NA TGTGCCAGCAGCGCGCCCTTAGGGACGGGGAGCTACGAGCAGTACTTC CASSAPLGTGSYEQYF
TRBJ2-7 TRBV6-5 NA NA TGTGCCAGCAGTCCTACAGGGTTGGGCGAGCAGTACTTC CASSPTGLGEQYF
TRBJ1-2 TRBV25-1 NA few TGTGCCAGCAGTTACTCGACTTCAGGTTACGATGGCTACACCTTC CASSYSTSGYDGYTF
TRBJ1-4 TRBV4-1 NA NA TGTGCCAGCAGCCAAATCCCGACAAATATGTTTTTT CASSQIPTNMFF
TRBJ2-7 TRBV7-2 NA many TGTGCCACTCTAGGGGGTAATTACGAGCAGTACTTC CATLGGNYEQYF
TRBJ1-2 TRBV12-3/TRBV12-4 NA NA TGTGCCAGCAGTTTATATGGGGGAAATGGCTACACCTTC CASSLYGGNGYTF
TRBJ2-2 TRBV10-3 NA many TGTGCCATCAGCGACGTTCAGACCGGGGAGCTGTTTTTT CAISDVQTGELFF